The rows below give T cell receptor beta chains drawn from one sample of a study of blood T cell repertoires in COVID-19. TCRdb's table, derived via immunoSEQ multiplex PCR, lists solely in-frame clones and lacks some. The sample includes about 480,000 clones, roughly 88% seen only once; the top ten take less than 2%. The sample consisted of PBMCs or T cells enriched from blood (not recorded which). All receptors come from a woman aged 40-49 years who had recovered from COVID-19. CDR3s include the opening cysteine and the closing phenylalanine or tryptophan. The D gene is left open where the match is weak. Part of the rows lack a size; the others show once, few, many or a class for expanded clones.

j_call | v_call | clone_size | d_call | cdr3_aa | cdr3_nt
TRBJ1-2 | TRBV29-1 | . | . | CSVTRVLSYGYTF | TGCAGCGTTACCAGGGTTCTCTCCTATGGCTACACCTTC
TRBJ2-7 | TRBV7-9 | . | TRBD2 | CASSSGRDYYEQYF | TGTGCCAGCAGCTCGGGTAGGGACTACTACGAGCAGTACTTC
TRBJ2-7 | TRBV19 | . | . | CASSTSGYEQYF | TGTGCCAGTAGTACCTCGGGGTACGAGCAGTACTTC
TRBJ1-2 | TRBV18 | . | . | CASSSTGQMNYGYTF | TGTGCCAGCTCATCCACCGGACAGATGAACTATGGCTACACCTTC
TRBJ2-5 | TRBV11-3 | . | TRBD2 | CASSLLGLAGAETQYF | TGTGCCAGCAGCTTACTGGGACTAGCGGGAGCAGAGACCCAGTACTTC
TRBJ1-2 | TRBV6-6 | . | TRBD1 | CASSYPGGLTGSGYTF | TGTGCCAGCAGTTACCCAGGGGGGCTCACAGGGAGTGGCTACACCTTC
TRBJ1-5 | TRBV6-2/TRBV6-3 | few | TRBD1 | CASSYSPLGQGDQPQHF | TGTGCCAGCAGTTATAGTCCCCTCGGACAGGGGGATCAGCCCCAGCATTTT
TRBJ2-7 | TRBV21-1 | few | . | CASSLTSLHYEQYF | TGTGCCAGCAGCTTGACTAGCCTACACTACGAGCAGTACTTC
TRBJ2-5 | TRBV12-3/TRBV12-4 | . | . | CASSLELRQTQYF | TGTGCCAGCAGTTTAGAACTGAGGCAGACCCAGTACTTC
TRBJ2-3 | TRBV6-5 | . | . | CASSGSETDTQYF | TGTGCCAGCAGCGGGAGTGAAACAGATACGCAGTATTTT
TRBJ2-1 | TRBV5-1 | . | TRBD2 | CASSLEGGRAVREQFF | TGCGCCAGCAGCTTGGAAGGCGGGAGGGCCGTCAGGGAGCAGTTCTTC
TRBJ1-2 | TRBV4-1 | . | . | CASSQQGQGGSGGYTF | TGCGCCAGCAGCCAACAAGGACAAGGGGGTTCTGGTGGCTACACCTTC
TRBJ1-3 | TRBV28 | few | . | CASSKSGGGNTIYF | TGTGCCAGCAGTAAGTCCGGCGGGGGAAACACCATATATTTT
TRBJ2-1 | TRBV13 | . | . | CASSSAGRGLNNEQFF | TGTGCCAGCAGCTCCGCTGGGAGGGGGTTAAACAATGAGCAGTTCTTC
TRBJ2-5 | TRBV5-4 | . | TRBD1 | CASSSGGQQETQYF | TGTGCCAGCAGCTCAGGGGGCCAACAAGAGACCCAGTACTTC
TRBJ1-1 | TRBV19 | . | TRBD1 | CASSTKTGTEAFF | TGTGCCAGTAGTACGAAGACAGGGACTGAAGCTTTCTTT
TRBJ2-7 | TRBV5-1 | . | . | CASSPGTTTTYEQYF | TGCGCCAGCAGCCCGGGGACAACCACGACCTACGAGCAGTACTTC
TRBJ2-2 | TRBV4-3 | . | TRBD1 | CASSQGDRVTGELFF | TGCGCCAGCAGCCAAGGGGACAGGGTCACCGGGGAGCTGTTTTTT
TRBJ1-2 | TRBV7-2 | once | . | CASSSSGGAGYGYTF | TGTGCCAGCAGCTCCTCCGGGGGGGCTGGGTATGGCTACACCTTC
TRBJ1-2 | TRBV19 | . | . | CASSIRGGNYGYTF | TGTGCCAGTAGTATCCGGGGGGGGAACTATGGCTACACCTTC
TRBJ2-3 | TRBV4-3 | . | . | CASSPGEGTQYF | TGCGCCAGCAGCCCAGGCGAAGGAACGCAGTATTTT